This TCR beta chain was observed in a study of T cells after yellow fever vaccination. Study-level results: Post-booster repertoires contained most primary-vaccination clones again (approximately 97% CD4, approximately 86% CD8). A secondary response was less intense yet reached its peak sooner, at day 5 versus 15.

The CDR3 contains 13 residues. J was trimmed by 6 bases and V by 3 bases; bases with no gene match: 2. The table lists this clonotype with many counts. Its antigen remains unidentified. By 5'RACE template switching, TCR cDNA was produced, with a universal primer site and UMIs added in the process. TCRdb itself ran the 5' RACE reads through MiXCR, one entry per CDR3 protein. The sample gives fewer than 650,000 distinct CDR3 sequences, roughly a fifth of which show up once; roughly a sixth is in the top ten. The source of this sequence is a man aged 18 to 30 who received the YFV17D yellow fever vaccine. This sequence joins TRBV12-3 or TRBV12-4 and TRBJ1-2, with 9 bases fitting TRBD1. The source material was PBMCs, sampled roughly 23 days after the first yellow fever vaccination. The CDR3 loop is CASSLTGGHGYTF. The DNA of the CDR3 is TGTGCCAGCAGTTTGACAGGGGGACATGGCTACACCTTC.